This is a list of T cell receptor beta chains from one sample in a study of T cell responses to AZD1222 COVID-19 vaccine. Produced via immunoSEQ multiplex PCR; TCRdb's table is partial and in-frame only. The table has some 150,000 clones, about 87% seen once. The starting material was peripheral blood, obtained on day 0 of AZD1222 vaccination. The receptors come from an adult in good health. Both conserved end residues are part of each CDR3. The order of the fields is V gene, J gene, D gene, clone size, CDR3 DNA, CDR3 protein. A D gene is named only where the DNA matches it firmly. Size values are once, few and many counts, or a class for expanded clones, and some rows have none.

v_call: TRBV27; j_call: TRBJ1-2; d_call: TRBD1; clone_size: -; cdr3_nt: TGTGCCAGCAGTTCGGGGACAGGGCGAGGGTATGGCTACACCTTC; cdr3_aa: CASSSGTGRGYGYTF
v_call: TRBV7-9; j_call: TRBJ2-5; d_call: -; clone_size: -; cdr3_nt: TGTGCCAGCAGCTCCGTGAGGGGGTTCGAGACCCAGTACTTC; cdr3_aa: CASSSVRGFETQYF
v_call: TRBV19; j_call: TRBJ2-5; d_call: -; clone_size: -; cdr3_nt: TGTGCCAGTAGGAACCGGGTTGGGGAGACCCAGTACTTC; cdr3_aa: CASRNRVGETQYF
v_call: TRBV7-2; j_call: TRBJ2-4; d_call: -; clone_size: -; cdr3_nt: TGTGCCAGCAGGGGAGGGGGCTTGGACATTCAGTACTTC; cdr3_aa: CASRGGGLDIQYF
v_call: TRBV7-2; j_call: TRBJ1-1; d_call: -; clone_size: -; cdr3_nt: TGTGCCAGCAGCCAGACAGTAAACACTGAAGCTTTCTTT; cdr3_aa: CASSQTVNTEAFF
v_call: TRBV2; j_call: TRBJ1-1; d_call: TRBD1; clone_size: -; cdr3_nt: TGTGCCAGCAGGGACAGGGGAGGCACTGAAGCTTTCTTT; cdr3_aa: CASRDRGGTEAFF
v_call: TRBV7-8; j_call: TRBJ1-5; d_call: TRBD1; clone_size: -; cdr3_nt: TGTGCCAGCAGCTTAGGTGCCCGGGGACAGGGGAACAATCAGCCCCAGCATTTT; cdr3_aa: CASSLGARGQGNNQPQHF
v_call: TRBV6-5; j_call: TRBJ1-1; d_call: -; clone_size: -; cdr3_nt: TGTGCCAGCAGATGGGACGGTCAACCGAACACTGAAGCTTTCTTT; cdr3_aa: CASRWDGQPNTEAFF
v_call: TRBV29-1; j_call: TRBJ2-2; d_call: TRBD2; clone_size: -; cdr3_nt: TGCAGCGCCCAGAGCGGGAGGGAGCTGTTTTTT; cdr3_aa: CSAQSGRELFF
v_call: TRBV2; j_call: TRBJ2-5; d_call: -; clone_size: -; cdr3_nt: TGTGCCAGCAGTGTCCAGATACCCCAAGAGACCCAGTACTTC; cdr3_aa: CASSVQIPQETQYF
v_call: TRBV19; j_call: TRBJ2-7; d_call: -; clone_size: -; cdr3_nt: TGTGCCAGTAGTAGCGGGGCCTCCTACGAGCAGTACTTC; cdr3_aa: CASSSGASYEQYF
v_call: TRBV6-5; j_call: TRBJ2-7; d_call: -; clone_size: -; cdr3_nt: TGTGCCAGCAGTTACGACGGGACTGGGGGAGAGCAGTACTTC; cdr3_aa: CASSYDGTGGEQYF
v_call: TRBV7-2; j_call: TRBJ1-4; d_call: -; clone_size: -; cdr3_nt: TGTGCCAGCAGCTTAAGCCGGGCAGGCTCTTTTACGCCTAATGAAAAACTGTTTTTT; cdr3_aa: CASSLSRAGSFTPNEKLFF
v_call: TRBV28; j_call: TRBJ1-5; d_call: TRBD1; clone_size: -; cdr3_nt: TGTGCCAGCAGTTCCGGACAGGGTGTACAGCCCCAGCATTTT; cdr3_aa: CASSSGQGVQPQHF
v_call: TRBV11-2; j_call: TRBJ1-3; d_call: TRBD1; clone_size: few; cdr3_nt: TGTGCCAGCAGCTCTTTCGCCGGGACAGGGATTATATCTGGAAACACCATATATTTT; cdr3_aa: CASSSFAGTGIISGNTIYF
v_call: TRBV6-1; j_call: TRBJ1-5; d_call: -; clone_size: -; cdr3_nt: TGTGCCAGCAGTGATTTCCAGCCCCAGCATTTT; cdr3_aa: CASSDFQPQHF
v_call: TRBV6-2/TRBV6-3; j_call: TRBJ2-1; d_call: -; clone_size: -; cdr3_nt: TGTGCCAGCAGTTACGCAGCTAGACGGGGGGCGGTCGGTGAGCAGTTCTTC; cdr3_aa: CASSYAARRGAVGEQFF
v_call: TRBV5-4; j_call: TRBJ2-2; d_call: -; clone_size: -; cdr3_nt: TGTGCCAGCAGTTCCGGGGCAGGGAACACCGGGGAGCTGTTTTTT; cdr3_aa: CASSSGAGNTGELFF
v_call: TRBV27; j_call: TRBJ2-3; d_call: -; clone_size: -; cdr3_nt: TGTGCCAGCCGGACTAACACAGATACGCAGTATTTT; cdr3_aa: CASRTNTDTQYF
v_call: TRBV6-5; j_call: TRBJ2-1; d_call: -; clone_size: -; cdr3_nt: TGTGCCAGCACTGCCCCGGGACGGATTAGCAATGAGCAGTTCTTC; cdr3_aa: CASTAPGRISNEQFF
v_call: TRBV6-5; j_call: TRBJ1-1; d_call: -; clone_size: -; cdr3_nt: TGTGCCAGCAGTTACTCGACATCCGGGAGTCTCACTGAAGCTTTCTTT; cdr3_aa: CASSYSTSGSLTEAFF
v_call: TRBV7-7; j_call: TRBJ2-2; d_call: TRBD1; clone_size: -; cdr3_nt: TGTGCTAGCAGCCCGGGACAGGGGAACACCGGGGAGCTGTTTTTT; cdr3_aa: CASSPGQGNTGELFF
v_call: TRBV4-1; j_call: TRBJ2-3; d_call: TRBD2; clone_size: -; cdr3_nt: TGCGCCAGCAGAGGTACGGGAGGAAGCACAGATACGCAGTATTTT; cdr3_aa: CASRGTGGSTDTQYF
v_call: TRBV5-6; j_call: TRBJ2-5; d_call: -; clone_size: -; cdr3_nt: TGTGCCAGCAGCTTCGAAGAGACCCAGTACTTC; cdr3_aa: CASSFEETQYF
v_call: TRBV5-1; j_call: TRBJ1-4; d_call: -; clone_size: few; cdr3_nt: TGCGCCAGCAGCCAAAGACCCACCGAAAAACTGTTTTTT; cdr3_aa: CASSQRPTEKLFF
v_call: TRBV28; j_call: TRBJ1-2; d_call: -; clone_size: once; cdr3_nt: TGTGCCAGCAGTTTACCAGGGTCCTATGGCTACACCTTC; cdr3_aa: CASSLPGSYGYTF
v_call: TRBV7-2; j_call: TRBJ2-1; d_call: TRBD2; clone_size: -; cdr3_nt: TGTGCCAGCACCGGGGGGACTAGCGGGAGGGCCCTGTTCTTC; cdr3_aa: CASTGGTSGRALFF
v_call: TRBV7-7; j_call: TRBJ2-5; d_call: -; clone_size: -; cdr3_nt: TGTGCTAGCAGCTTAGAAGGGAATCGCGAGACCCAGTACTTC; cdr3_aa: CASSLEGNRETQYF
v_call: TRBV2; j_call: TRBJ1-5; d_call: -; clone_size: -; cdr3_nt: TGTGCCAGCAGTGGTTCCGGGAGTCTTCCGGGAGGGAGCAATCAGCCCCAGCATTTT; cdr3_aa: CASSGSGSLPGGSNQPQHF
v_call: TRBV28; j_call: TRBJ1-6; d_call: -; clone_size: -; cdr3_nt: TGTGCCAGCAGTTCCCTCAGGACGAGCTCCTATAATTCACCCCTCCACTTT; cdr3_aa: CASSSLRTSSYNSPLHF
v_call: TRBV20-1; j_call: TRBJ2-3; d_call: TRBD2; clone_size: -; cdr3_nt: TGCAGTGCTAGTCTCCTAGCGGGAGGCACAGATACGCAGTATTTT; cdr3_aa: CSASLLAGGTDTQYF
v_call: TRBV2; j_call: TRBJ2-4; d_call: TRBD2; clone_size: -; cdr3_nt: TGTGCCAGCACGGGAGGGGTCTTAGCCAAAAACATTCAGTACTTC; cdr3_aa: CASTGGVLAKNIQYF
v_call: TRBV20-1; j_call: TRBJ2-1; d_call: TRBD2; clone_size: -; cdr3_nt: TGCAGTGCTAGTGGAGGACTAGCGGGAGTTGGAGGAGAGCAGTTCTTC; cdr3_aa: CSASGGLAGVGGEQFF
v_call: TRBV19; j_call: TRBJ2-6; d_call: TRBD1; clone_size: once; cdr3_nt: TGTGCCAGTAGACAGACAGGGGGCTTGTCCTCTGGGGCCAACGTCCTGACTTTC; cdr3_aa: CASRQTGGLSSGANVLTF
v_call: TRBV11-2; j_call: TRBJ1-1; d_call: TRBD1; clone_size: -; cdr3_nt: TGTGCCAGCAGCTTGGGGACAGGGGTAACTTTCTTT; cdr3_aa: CASSLGTGVTFF
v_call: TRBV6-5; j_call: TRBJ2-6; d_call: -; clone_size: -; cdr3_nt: TGTGCCAGCAGGATTACTCAGTCTGGGGCCAACGTCCTGACTTTC; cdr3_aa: CASRITQSGANVLTF
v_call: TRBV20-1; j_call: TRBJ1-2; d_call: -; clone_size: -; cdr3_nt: TGCAGTGCCGTATATAAAGGCTACACCTTC; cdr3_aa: CSAVYKGYTF
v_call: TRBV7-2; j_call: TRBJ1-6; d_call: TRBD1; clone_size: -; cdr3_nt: TGTGCCAGCAGCCCTCCCGGGACAGGGCATTATTCACCCCTCCACTTT; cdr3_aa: CASSPPGTGHYSPLHF
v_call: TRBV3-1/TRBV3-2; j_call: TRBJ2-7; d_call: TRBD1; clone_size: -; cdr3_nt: TGTGCCAGCAGCCAGGGGGGACAGGGTTCCTACGAGCAGTACTTC; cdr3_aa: CASSQGGQGSYEQYF
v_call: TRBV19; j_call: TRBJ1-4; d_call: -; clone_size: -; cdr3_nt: TGTGCCACCAGGACATATGGTGAAAAACTGTTTTTT; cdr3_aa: CATRTYGEKLFF
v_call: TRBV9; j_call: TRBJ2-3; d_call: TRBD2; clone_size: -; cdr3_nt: TGTGCCAGCAGCGTAGATAGCGGGAGTACAGATACGCAGTATTTT; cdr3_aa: CASSVDSGSTDTQYF
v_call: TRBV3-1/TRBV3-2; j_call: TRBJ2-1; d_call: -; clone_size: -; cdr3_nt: TGTGCCAGCAGCCAAAGGACTGGAACCTACAATGAGCAGTTCTTC; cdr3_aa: CASSQRTGTYNEQFF